Only a few counts were recorded for the clone carrying this TCR beta chain. What it binds is unknown. This specimen comes from a study of cytomegalovirus exposure and HLA in healthy donors. There are 15 residues in the CDR3. J gave up 7 bases and V 6 bases, and 12 bases lay outside the gene matches. The germline gives CDR1 SNHLY, CDR2 FYNNEI. Notes on the study in general: Several of the most significant clusters appeared linked to common viral pathogens, based on a later analysis. Rare TCR sequences dominated, though some public TCRs recurred in many donors. A prior analysis recorded that most TCR beta V segments were productive about 90% or about 30% of the time.

With 60 Vbeta and 13 Jbeta primers, the PCR was carried out. Sequencing was performed with immunoSEQ multiplex PCR; in TCRdb, only in-frame clones are kept and a portion is missing. Among 89,000 or so clones listed, more than 70% were seen once. This TCR came from a man between 18 and 29 years old in good health and CMV-seropositive. The chain is built from TRBV2 and TRBJ1-5, with TRBD1 identical over 7 bases. The specimen sequenced was PBMCs. CDR3 DNA: TGTGCCAGCAGCCGCAATGCACAGGGGTACCAGCCCCAGCATTTT. This gives the protein CASSRNAQGYQPQHF.